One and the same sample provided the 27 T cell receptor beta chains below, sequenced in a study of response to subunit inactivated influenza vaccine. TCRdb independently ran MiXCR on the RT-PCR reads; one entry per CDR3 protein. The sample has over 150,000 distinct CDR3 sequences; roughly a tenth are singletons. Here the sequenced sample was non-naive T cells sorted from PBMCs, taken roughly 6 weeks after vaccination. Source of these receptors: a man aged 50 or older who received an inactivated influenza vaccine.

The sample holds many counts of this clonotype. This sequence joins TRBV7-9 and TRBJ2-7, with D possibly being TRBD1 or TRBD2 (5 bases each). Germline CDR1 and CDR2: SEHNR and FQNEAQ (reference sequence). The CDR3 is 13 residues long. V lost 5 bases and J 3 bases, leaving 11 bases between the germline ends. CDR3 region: CASSGPRGYEQYF. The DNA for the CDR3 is TGTGCCAGCAGCGGCCCGAGGGGCTACGAGCAGTACTTC. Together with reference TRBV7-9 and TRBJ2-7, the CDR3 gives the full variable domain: DTGVSQNPRHKITKRGQNVTFRCDPISEHNRLYWYRQTLGQGPEFLTYFQNEAQLEKSRLLSDRFSAERPKGSFSTLEIQRTEQGDSAMYLCASSGPRGYEQYFGPGTRLTVT.

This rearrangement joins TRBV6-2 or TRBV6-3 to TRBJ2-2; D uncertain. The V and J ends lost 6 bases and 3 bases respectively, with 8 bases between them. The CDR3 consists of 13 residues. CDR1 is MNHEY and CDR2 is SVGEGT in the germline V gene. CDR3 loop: CASSRIDTGELFF. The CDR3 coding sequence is TGTGCCAGCAGCCGAATTGACACCGGGGAGCTGTTTTTT.

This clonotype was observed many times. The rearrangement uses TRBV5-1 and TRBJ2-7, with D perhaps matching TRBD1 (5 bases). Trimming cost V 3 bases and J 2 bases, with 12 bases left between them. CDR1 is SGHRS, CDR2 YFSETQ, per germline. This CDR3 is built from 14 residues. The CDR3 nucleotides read TGCGCCAGCAGCTACAGCGACAGTCCCTACGAGCAGTACTTC. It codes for CASSYSDSPYEQYF.

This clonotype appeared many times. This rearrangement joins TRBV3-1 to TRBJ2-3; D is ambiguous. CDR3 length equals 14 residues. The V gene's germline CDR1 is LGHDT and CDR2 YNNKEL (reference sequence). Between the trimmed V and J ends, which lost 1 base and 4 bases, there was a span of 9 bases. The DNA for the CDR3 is TGTGCCAGCAGCCAAGCCTCCCGGGCAGATACGCAGTATTTT. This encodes CASSQASRADTQYF.

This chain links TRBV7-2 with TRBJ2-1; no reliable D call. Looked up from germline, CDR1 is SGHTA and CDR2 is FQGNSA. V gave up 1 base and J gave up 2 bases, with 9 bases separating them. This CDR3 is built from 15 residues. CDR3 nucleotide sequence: TGTGCCAGCAGCTTAGTTGGGGATGCCTACAATGAGCAGTTCTTC. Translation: CASSLVGDAYNEQFF. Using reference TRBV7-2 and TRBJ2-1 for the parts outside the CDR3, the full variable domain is GAGVSQSPSNKVTEKGKDVELRCDPISGHTALYWYRQSLGQGLEFLIYFQGNSAPDKSGLPSDRFSAERTGGSVSTLTIQRTQQEDSAVYLCASSLVGDAYNEQFFGPGTRLTVL.

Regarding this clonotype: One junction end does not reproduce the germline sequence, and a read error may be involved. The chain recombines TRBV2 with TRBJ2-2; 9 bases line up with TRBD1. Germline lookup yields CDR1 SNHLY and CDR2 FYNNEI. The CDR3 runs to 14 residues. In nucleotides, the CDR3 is TGTGCCAGCAGTTCTCGGACAGGGGCCGGGGGGCTGTTTTTT. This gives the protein CASSSRTGAGGLFF.

CDR3 region: CASRPGGGNTEAFF. CDR3 bases: TGTGCCAGCAGACCTGGGGGGGGTAACACTGAAGCTTTCTTT. The rearrangement uses TRBV7-2 and TRBJ1-1, with a tentative D call TRBD1 (5 bases). V was clipped by 6 bases and J by 2 bases, with 13 bases between them. Per germline, CDR1 SGHTA and CDR2 FQGNSA. The CDR3 contains 14 residues.

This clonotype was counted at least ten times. The CDR3 loop reads CASSLVTVNEKLFF. The CDR3 DNA sequence: TGTGCCAGCAGTTTAGTTACAGTCAATGAAAAACTGTTTTTT. The chain couples TRBV28 to TRBJ1-4; no reliable D call. Trimming shortened V by 2 bases and J by 5 bases, and 9 bases separated the two germline ends. The germline CDR1 and CDR2 sequences are MDHEN and SYDVKM. There are 14 residues in the CDR3.

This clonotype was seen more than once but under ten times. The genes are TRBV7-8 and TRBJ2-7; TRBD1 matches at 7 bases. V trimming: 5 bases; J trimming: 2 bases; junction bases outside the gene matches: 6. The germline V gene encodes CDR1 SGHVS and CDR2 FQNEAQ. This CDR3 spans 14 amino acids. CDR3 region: CASSPRGSPYEQYF. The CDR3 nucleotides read TGTGCCAGCAGCCCCAGGGGGTCGCCCTACGAGCAGTACTTC.

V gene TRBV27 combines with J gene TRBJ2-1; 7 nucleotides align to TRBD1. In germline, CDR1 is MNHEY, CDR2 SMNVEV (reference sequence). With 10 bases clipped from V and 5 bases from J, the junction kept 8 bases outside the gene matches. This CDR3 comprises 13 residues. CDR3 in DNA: TGTGCCACAGAAAGACAGGGAAACAATGAGCAGTTCTTC. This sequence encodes CATERQGNNEQFF.

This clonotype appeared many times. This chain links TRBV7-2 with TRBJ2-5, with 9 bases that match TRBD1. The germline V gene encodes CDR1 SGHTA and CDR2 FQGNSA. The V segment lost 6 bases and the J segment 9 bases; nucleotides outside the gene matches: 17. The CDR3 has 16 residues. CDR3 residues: CASSRRGLGDRESQYF. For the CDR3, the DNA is TGTGCCAGCAGTAGAAGGGGGTTAGGGGACAGGGAGTCCCAGTACTTC.

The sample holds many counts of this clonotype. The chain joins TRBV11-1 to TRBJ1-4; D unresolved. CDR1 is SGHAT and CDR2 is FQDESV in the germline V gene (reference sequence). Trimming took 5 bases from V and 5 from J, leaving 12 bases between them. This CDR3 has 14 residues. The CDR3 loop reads CASSRAAGNEKLFF. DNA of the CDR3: TGTGCCAGCAGCCGGGCGGCGGGGAATGAAAAACTGTTTTTT.

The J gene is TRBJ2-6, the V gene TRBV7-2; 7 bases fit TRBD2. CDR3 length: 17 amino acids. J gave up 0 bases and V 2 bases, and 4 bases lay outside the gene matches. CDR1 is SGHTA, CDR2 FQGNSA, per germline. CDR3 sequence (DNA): TGTGCCAGCAGCTTAACGTGGGGGGGCTCTGGGGCCAACGTCCTGACTTTC. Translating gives CASSLTWGGSGANVLTF.

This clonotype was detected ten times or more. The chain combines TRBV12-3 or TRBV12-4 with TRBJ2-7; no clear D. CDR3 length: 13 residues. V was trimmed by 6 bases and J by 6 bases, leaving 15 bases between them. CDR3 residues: CASSRNGVREQYF. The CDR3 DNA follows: TGTGCCAGCAGCCGTAATGGGGTCCGCGAGCAGTACTTC.

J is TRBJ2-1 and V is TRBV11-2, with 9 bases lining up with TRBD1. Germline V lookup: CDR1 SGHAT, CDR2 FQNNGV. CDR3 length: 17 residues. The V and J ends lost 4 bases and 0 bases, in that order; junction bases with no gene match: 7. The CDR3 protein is CASSWGTGISSYNEQFF. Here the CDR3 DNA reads TGTGCCAGCAGCTGGGGGACAGGGATCAGCTCCTACAATGAGCAGTTCTTC.

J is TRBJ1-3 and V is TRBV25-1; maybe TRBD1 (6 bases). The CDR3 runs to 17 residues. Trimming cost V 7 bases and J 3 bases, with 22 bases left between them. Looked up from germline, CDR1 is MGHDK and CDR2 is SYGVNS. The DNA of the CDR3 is TGTGCCAGCAAACCCGAGGGAAGAGGGGGGTATGGAAACACCATATATTTT. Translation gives CASKPEGRGGYGNTIYF.

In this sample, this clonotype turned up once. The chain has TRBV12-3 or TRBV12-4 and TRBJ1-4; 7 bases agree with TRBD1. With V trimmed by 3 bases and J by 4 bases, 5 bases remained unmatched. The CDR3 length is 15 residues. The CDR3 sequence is CASSFSTGSNEKLFF. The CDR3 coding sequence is TGTGCCAGCAGTTTTTCGACAGGGAGTAATGAAAAACTGTTTTTT.

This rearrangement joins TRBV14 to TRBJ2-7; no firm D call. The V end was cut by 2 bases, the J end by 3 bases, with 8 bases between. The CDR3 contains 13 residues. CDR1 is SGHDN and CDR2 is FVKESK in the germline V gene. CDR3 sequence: CASSQFIGYEQYF. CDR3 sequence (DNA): TGTGCCAGCAGCCAATTTATTGGCTACGAGCAGTACTTC.

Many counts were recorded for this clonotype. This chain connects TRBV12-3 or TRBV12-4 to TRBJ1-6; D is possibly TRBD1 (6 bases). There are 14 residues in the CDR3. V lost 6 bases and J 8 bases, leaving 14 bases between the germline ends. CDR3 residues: CASRKDSSYSPLHF. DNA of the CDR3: TGTGCCAGCAGGAAGGACAGCAGTTATTCACCCCTCCACTTT.

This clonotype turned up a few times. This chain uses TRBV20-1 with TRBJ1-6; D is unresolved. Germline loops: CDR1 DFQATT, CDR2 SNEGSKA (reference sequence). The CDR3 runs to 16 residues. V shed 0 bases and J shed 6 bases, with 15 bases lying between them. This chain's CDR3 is CSARDSSGSRNSPLHF. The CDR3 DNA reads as TGCAGTGCTAGAGATTCCTCGGGGTCCCGTAATTCACCCCTCCACTTT.

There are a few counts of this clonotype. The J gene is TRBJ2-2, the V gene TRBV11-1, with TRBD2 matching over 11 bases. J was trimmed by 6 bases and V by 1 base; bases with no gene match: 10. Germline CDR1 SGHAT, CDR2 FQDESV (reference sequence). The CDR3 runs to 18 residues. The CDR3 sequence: CASSLGRLAGGSAGELFF. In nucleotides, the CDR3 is TGTGCCAGCAGCTTAGGTCGGCTAGCGGGAGGAAGCGCCGGGGAGCTGTTTTTT.

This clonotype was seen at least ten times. CDR3 amino acids: CASSLVRGEQFF. CDR3 in DNA: TGCGCCAGCAGCTTGGTACGGGGCGAGCAGTTCTTC. V usage is TRBV5-1 and J usage is TRBJ2-1; D may correspond to TRBD1 or TRBD2 (5 bases each). The ends were cut back, 0 bases at V and 10 bases at J, with 8 bases in the middle. This CDR3 has 12 residues. Germline V gene lookup returns CDR1 SGHRS and CDR2 YFSETQ.

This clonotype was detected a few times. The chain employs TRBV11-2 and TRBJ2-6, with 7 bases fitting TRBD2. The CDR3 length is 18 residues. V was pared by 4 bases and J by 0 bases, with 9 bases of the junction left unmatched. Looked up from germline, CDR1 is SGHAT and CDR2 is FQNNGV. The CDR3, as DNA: TGTGCCAGCAGCTCCTACAGGACTAGTTACTCTGGGGCCAACGTCCTGACTTTC. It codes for CASSSYRTSYSGANVLTF. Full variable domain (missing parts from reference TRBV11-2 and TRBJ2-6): EAGVAQSPRYKIIEKRQSVAFWCNPISGHATLYWYQQILGQGPKLLIQFQNNGVVDDSQLPKDRFSAERLKGVDSTLKIQPAKLEDSAVYLCASSSYRTSYSGANVLTFGAGSRLTVL.

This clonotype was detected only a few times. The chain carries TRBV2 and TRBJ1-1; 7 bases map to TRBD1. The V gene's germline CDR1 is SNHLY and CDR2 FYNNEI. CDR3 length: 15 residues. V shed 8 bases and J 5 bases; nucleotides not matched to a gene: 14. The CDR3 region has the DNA TGTGCCAGCGGACGAAACAGGGGCGGGACGACTGAAGCTTTCTTT. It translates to CASGRNRGGTTEAFF.

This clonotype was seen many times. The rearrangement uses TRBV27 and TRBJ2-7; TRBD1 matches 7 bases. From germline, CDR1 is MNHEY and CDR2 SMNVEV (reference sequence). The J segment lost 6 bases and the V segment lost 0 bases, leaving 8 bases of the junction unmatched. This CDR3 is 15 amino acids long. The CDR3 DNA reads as TGTGCCAGCAGTTTATCTGGGACAGTCTATGGCGAGCAGTACTTC. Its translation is CASSLSGTVYGEQYF.

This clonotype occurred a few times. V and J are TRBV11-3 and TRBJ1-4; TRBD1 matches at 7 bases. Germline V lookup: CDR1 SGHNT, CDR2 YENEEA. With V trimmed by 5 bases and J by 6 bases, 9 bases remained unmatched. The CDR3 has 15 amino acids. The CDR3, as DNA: TGTGCCAGCAGCAAGGGAGGGGGCTTTGATGAAAAACTGTTTTTT. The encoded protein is CASSKGGGFDEKLFF.

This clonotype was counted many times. The CDR3 reads CSAGLAGGADTQYF. The CDR3 region has the DNA TGCAGCGCAGGACTAGCGGGGGGGGCAGATACGCAGTATTTT. The chain combines TRBV29-1 with TRBJ2-3, with 15 bases identical to TRBD2. Trimming removed 7 bases from V and 4 bases from J; junction bases left unmatched: 3. The CDR3 has 14 residues. Germline loops: CDR1 SQVTM, CDR2 ANQGSEA.